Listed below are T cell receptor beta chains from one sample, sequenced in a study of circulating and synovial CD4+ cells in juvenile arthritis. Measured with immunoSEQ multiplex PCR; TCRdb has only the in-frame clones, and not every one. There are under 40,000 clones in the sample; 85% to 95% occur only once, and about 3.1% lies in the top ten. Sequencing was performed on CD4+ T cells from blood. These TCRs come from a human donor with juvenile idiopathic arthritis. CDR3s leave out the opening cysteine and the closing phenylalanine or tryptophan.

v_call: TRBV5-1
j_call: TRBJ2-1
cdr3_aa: ASSLSGSRI

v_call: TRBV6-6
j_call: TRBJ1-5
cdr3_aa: ASSYSSQGAHQPQH

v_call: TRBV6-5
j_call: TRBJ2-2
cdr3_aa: ASRRSGRAPGELF

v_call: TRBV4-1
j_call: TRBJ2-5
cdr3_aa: ASSQPAPAGLSRETQY

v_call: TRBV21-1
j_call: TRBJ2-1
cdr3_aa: ASRHPCGSPTGEYNEQF

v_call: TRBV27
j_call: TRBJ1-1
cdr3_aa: ASSLYRMGGEAF

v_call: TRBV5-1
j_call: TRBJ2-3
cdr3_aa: ASSFDRGLGSTDTQY

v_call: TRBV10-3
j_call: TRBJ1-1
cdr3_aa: AIRDTEMNTEAF

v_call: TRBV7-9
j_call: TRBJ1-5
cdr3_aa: ASSTGYQPQH

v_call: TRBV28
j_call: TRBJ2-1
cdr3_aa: ASSEQQGPQF

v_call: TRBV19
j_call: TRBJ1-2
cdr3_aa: ASSIDNEADYGYT

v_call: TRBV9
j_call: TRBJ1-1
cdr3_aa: ASSATAGTAEAF

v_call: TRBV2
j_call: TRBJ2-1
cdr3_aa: ASKGRGGGHNEQF

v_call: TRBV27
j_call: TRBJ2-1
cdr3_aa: ASSLRGRAQNEQF

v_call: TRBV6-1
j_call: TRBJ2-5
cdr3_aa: ASSERRTQY

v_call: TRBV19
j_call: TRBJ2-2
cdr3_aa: ASSTGTRTGELF

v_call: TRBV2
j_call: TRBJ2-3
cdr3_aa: ASMTGTSTDTQY

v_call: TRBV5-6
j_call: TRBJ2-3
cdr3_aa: ASSQGDTQY

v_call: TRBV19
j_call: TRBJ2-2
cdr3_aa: ASSVATGMISMNTGELF

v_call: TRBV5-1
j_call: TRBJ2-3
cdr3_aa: ASSWAGDTDTQY

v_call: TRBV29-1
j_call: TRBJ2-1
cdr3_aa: SVDYSGLAGGNEQF

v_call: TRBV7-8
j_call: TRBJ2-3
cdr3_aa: ASSARTSGSPTDTQY

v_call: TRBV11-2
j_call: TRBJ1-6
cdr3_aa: ASSLGPPQNSYNSPLH

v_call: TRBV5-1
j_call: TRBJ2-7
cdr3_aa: ASSVQGVTYEQY

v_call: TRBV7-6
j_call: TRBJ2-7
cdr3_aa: ASSFSGTYEQY

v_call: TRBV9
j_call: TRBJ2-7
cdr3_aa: ASSQGQGSSYEQY

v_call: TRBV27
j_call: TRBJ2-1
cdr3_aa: ASSSLAGRNEQF

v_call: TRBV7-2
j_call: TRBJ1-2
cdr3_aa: ASSPGTGYYGYT

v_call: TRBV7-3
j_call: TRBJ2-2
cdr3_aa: ASSRTSGRVAGELF

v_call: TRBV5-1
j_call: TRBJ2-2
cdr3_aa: ASRGRISGELF

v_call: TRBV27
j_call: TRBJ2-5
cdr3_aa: ARRLAGVSLGAQY

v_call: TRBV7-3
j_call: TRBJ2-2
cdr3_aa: ASSLDWNTGELF

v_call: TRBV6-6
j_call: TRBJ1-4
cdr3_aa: ASSGNEKLF

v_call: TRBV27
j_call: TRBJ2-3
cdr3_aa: ASSFLYLTDTQY

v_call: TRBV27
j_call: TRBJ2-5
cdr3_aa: ASSLLAGLNRETQY

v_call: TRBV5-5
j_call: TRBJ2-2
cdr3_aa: ASSLQGADTGELF

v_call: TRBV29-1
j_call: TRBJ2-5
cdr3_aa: SVARGRETQY

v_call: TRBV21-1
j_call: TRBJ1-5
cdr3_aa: ASSKGHIVDQPQH

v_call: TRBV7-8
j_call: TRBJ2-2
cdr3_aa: ASYKGSGRANTGELF

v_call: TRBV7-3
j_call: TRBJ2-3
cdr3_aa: ASSLNLAGDTQY

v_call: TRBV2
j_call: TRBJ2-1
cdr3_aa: ASSGTVGGEQF

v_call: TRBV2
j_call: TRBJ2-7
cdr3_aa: ASSVSGRTNEQY

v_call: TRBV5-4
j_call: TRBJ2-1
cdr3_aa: ASSLGLGQGYYNEQF

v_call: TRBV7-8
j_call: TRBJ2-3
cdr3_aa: ASSLARVWGQSTDTQY

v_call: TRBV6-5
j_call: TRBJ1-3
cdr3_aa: ASSPPIGGNTIY

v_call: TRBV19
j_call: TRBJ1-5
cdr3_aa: ASSISTTGPQPQH

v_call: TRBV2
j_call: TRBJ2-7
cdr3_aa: ASSSNKAYEQY

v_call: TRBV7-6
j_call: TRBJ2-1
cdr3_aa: ASSLLGRLADWAPYNEQF

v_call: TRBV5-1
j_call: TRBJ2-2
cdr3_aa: ASSLLAGGLAGELF

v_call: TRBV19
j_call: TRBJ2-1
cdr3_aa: ASSIGNGLAGVYNEQF

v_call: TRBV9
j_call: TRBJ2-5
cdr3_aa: ASSGGTSGRAAETQY

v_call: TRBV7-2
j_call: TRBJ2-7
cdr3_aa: ASSWAASGSIDYEQY

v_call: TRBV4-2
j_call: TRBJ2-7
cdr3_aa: ASSQRYRGSYEQY

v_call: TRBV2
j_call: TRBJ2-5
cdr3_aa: ASRLRLAGAGETQY

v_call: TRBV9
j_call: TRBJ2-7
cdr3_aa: ASSRDSSYEQY